One and the same sample provided the 32 T cell receptor beta chains below, sequenced in a study of blood T cell repertoires in COVID-19. TCRdb's copy holds only in-frame clones and misses some; the assay was immunoSEQ multiplex PCR. Among fewer than 350,000 clones, around 90% were seen once, and the ten largest hold 0.75% to 1%. The sample was PBMCs or T cells enriched from blood (not recorded which). The receptors originated from a woman in her thirties who had recovered from COVID-19.

The J gene is TRBJ2-1, the V gene TRBV27; a possible D gene is TRBD2 (5 bases). Trimming left V 6 bases short and J 4 bases short, with 25 bases between. The CDR3 runs 18 residues. Germline V gives CDR1 MNHEY, CDR2 SMNVEV (reference sequence). In DNA form, the CDR3 reads TGTGCCAGCAGCGGGGAATTTCTTACCCCTCTAGCTTACAATGAGCAGTTCTTC. It translates to CASSGEFLTPLAYNEQFF.

The chain employs TRBV30 and TRBJ1-2; 7 nucleotides line up with TRBD1. Germline V gene data show CDR1 as GTSNPN and CDR2 as SVGIG (reference sequence). V shed 5 bases and J 7 bases; nucleotides not matched to a gene: 7. The length of the CDR3 is 12 residues. The CDR3 DNA reads as TGTGCCTGGCAGACAGGGATTGGTGGCTACACCTTC. As protein: CAWQTGIGGYTF. Variable domain in full (rest from reference TRBV30 and TRBJ1-2): SQTIHQWPATLVQPVGSPLSLECTVEGTSNPNLYWYRQAAGRGLQLLFYSVGIGQISSEVPQNLSASRPQDRQFILSSKKLLLSDSGFYLCAWQTGIGGYTFGSGTRLTVV.

The genes are TRBV5-1 and TRBJ2-5; 7 bases map to TRBD2. The CDR3 is 15 residues long. J was trimmed by 5 bases and V by 7 bases; bases with no gene match: 14. CDR1 SGHRS and CDR2 YFSETQ come from the germline V gene. DNA of the CDR3: TGCGCCAGCTGGAGTTTCCCGGGGGAGGGGGAGACCCAGTACTTC. This gives the protein CASWSFPGEGETQYF.

The V call is TRBV30, the J call TRBJ1-6; no firm D call. This CDR3 is built from 18 residues. V was trimmed by 0 bases and J by 0 bases, leaving 15 bases between them. Germline V gives CDR1 GTSNPN, CDR2 SVGIG (reference sequence). The CDR3 nucleotides are TGTGCCTGGAGTGTACGAGGGCAGCTGAGCTCCTATAATTCACCCCTCCACTTT. The encoded protein is CAWSVRGQLSSYNSPLHF. Full variable domain (rest looked up from reference TRBV30 and TRBJ1-6): SQTIHQWPATLVQPVGSPLSLECTVEGTSNPNLYWYRQAAGRGLQLLFYSVGIGQISSEVPQNLSASRPQDRQFILSSKKLLLSDSGFYLCAWSVRGQLSSYNSPLHFGNGTRLTVT.

The chain joins TRBV5-1 to TRBJ2-1; TRBD2 is a possible D gene (5 bases). CDR1 SGHRS and CDR2 YFSETQ come from the germline V gene. This CDR3 comprises 13 residues. The V end was cut by 7 bases, the J end by 6 bases, with 14 bases between. CDR3 protein: CASELYGGNEQFF. The DNA for the CDR3 is TGCGCCAGCGAGCTATATGGAGGCAATGAGCAGTTCTTC.

V gene TRBV6-5 combines with J gene TRBJ2-7, with 8 positions matching TRBD1. This CDR3 has 16 residues. Germline CDR1 is MNHEY and CDR2 is SVGAGI. V was clipped by 4 bases and J by 0 bases; unmatched bases: 8. CDR3 protein: CASSFLGTGYSYEQYF. The CDR3, as DNA: TGTGCCAGCAGTTTCCTGGGGACAGGCTACTCCTACGAGCAGTACTTC.

This chain uses TRBV7-3 with TRBJ2-2; possible D gene TRBD2, 5 bases. Between the trimmed V and J ends, which lost 0 bases and 4 bases, there was a span of 6 bases. The CDR3 runs 14 residues. In germline, CDR1 is SGHTA, CDR2 FQGTGA. DNA of the CDR3: TGTGCCAGCAGCTTAACCGCGGGCACCGGGGAGCTGTTTTTT. As protein: CASSLTAGTGELFF. Based on the CDR3 plus reference TRBV7-3 and TRBJ2-2, the full variable domain is GAGVSQTPSNKVTEKGKYVELRCDPISGHTALYWYRQSLGQGPEFLIYFQGTGAADDSGLPNDRFFAVRPEGSVSTLKIQRTERGDSAVYLCASSLTAGTGELFFGEGSRLTVL.

Only one count was recorded for this clone. This chain uses TRBV7-2 with TRBJ1-1, with D possibly TRBD1 on 5 matching bases. Between the trimmed V and J ends, which lost 2 bases and 0 bases, there was a span of 10 bases. The CDR3 runs 15 residues. CDR1 is SGHTA and CDR2 is FQGNSA in the germline V gene. CDR3 coding DNA: TGTGCCAGCAGCTTAACGGGACTTATGAACACTGAAGCTTTCTTT. Translation gives CASSLTGLMNTEAFF. The full variable domain, its missing parts supplied by reference TRBV7-2 and TRBJ1-1, is GAGVSQSPSNKVTEKGKDVELRCDPISGHTALYWYRQSLGQGLEFLIYFQGNSAPDKSGLPSDRFSAERTGGSVSTLTIQRTQQEDSAVYLCASSLTGLMNTEAFFGQGTRLTVV.

The chain is built from TRBV12-3 or TRBV12-4 and TRBJ1-2; no firm D call. This CDR3 contains 12 residues. V was trimmed by 5 bases and J by 5 bases, leaving 9 bases between them. CDR3 region: CASSPPRYGYTF. CDR3 bases: TGTGCCAGCAGTCCGCCCCGGTATGGCTACACCTTC.

The chain employs TRBV7-2 and TRBJ2-7; 11 positions match TRBD2. The CDR3 contains 15 residues. After removal of 8 bases from V and 2 bases from J, the junction contained 8 bases not matched to a gene. The germline gives CDR1 SGHTA, CDR2 FQGNSA. Written as DNA, the CDR3 is TGTGCCAGCGGCGTTCTAGCGGGGGGACCCTACGAGCAGTACTTC. It yields the protein CASGVLAGGPYEQYF.

The DNA for the CDR3 is TGTGCCAGCAGTTTTGGTAGGGACTACTTGGAGCAGTACTTC. Protein product: CASSFGRDYLEQYF. The rearrangement uses TRBV6-5 and TRBJ2-7; 7 nucleotides agree with TRBD2. From germline, CDR1 is MNHEY and CDR2 SVGAGI. With 4 bases clipped from V and 7 bases from J, the junction kept 10 bases outside the gene matches. CDR3 length equals 14 residues.

The chain combines TRBV7-6 with TRBJ2-7; D possibly corresponds to TRBD2 (5 bases). The CDR3 sequence is 15 residues long. Germline CDR1 and CDR2: SGHVS and FNYEAQ. Trimming took 2 bases from V and 2 from J, leaving 13 bases between them. The CDR3 reads CASSLYSSPAYEQYF. As DNA, the CDR3 is TGTGCCAGCAGCTTATATTCTAGCCCCGCCTACGAGCAGTACTTC.

The chain is built from TRBV5-1 and TRBJ2-5, with D possibly matching TRBD2 (6 bases). The CDR3 contains 13 residues. Per germline, CDR1 SGHRS and CDR2 YFSETQ. Trimming pared 4 bases from V and 1 base from J, leaving 8 bases between. As DNA, the CDR3 is TGCGCCAGCAGCCGGGGACTCCAAGAGACCCAGTACTTC. This codes for CASSRGLQETQYF.

The chain employs TRBV7-9 and TRBJ1-2, with 7 bases identical to TRBD1. The CDR3 has 14 amino acids. V gave up 5 bases and J gave up 2 bases; unmatched junction bases: 5. The germline CDR1 and CDR2 sequences are SEHNR and FQNEAQ (reference sequence). The CDR3 DNA sequence: TGTGCCAGCAGCCAAGTGGGACAGAACTATGGCTACACCTTC. Its protein product is CASSQVGQNYGYTF. Full variable domain (missing parts from reference TRBV7-9 and TRBJ1-2): DTGVSQNPRHKITKRGQNVTFRCDPISEHNRLYWYRQTLGQGPEFLTYFQNEAQLEKSRLLSDRFSAERPKGSFSTLEIQRTEQGDSAMYLCASSQVGQNYGYTFGSGTRLTVV.

The rearrangement uses TRBV19 and TRBJ2-1; 10 bases line up with TRBD2. This CDR3 is 17 amino acids long. CDR1 LNHDA and CDR2 SQIVND come from the germline V gene (reference sequence). With 5 bases clipped from V and 2 bases from J, the junction kept 9 bases outside the gene matches. CDR3 protein: CASSSPSGRGTYNEQFF. The CDR3 nucleotides are TGTGCCAGTAGTTCACCTAGCGGGAGAGGAACCTACAATGAGCAGTTCTTC.

The genes are TRBV27 and TRBJ2-3; D might be TRBD1 (5 bases). The CDR3 sequence is 16 residues long. Germline lookup yields CDR1 MNHEY and CDR2 SMNVEV (reference sequence). Between the trimmed V and J ends, which lost 2 bases and 2 bases, there was a span of 14 bases. The CDR3 DNA sequence: TGTGCCAGCAGTTTAGTCCGGACATTTACCACAGATACGCAGTATTTT. Protein sequence: CASSLVRTFTTDTQYF.

The chain employs TRBV27 and TRBJ1-4; 10 bases are shared with TRBD1. This CDR3 contains 14 residues. Unmatched junction bases numbered 7, after V lost 7 bases and J lost 8 bases. The germline CDR1 and CDR2 sequences are MNHEY and SMNVEV (reference sequence). CDR3 in DNA: TGTGCCAGCAATGTCCGGGACAGGGGCGAAAAACTGTTTTTT. Translated: CASNVRDRGEKLFF.

The chain has TRBV5-1 and TRBJ1-2; D gene unclear. The V and J ends lost 0 bases and 7 bases respectively, with 10 bases between them. The CDR3 has 13 amino acids. Germline V lookup: CDR1 SGHRS, CDR2 YFSETQ. As DNA, the CDR3 is TGCGCCAGCAGCTTGGAACCAGGCCGTGGCTACACCTTC. Its translation: CASSLEPGRGYTF. Full variable domain (rest looked up from reference TRBV5-1 and TRBJ1-2): KAGVTQTPRYLIKTRGQQVTLSCSPISGHRSVSWYQQTPGQGLQFLFEYFSETQRNKGNFPGRFSGRQFSNSRSEMNVSTLELGDSALYLCASSLEPGRGYTFGSGTRLTVV.

The rearrangement uses TRBV7-2 and TRBJ2-2; D unclear. The CDR3 is 13 amino acids. V dropped 1 base and J dropped 4 bases, with 4 bases sitting between them. Germline CDR1 and CDR2: SGHTA and FQGNSA. CDR3 in amino acids: CASSLVSTGELFF. The CDR3 DNA reads TGTGCCAGCAGCTTAGTCTCCACCGGGGAGCTGTTTTTT. Variable domain in full (rest from reference TRBV7-2 and TRBJ2-2): GAGVSQSPSNKVTEKGKDVELRCDPISGHTALYWYRQSLGQGLEFLIYFQGNSAPDKSGLPSDRFSAERTGGSVSTLTIQRTQQEDSAVYLCASSLVSTGELFFGEGSRLTVL.

The chain is built from TRBV4-1 and TRBJ1-3, with D possibly being TRBD1 (5 bases). Germline lookup yields CDR1 MGHRA and CDR2 YSYEKL. The CDR3 is 15 amino acids. V shed 1 base and J shed 4 bases, with 11 bases lying between them. This chain's CDR3 is CASSQAAGPGNTIYF. The CDR3 region has the DNA TGCGCCAGCAGCCAAGCGGCAGGGCCAGGAAACACCATATATTTT.

The chain employs TRBV5-1 and TRBJ1-1; 10 nucleotides line up with TRBD1. Germline trimming cut 5 bases from V and 11 bases from J; bases unmatched to any gene: 9. The CDR3 extends over 13 amino acids. Germline V gene lookup returns CDR1 SGHRS and CDR2 YFSETQ. The CDR3 here is CASRRGQGETAFF. The CDR3 DNA sequence: TGCGCCAGCAGAAGAGGACAGGGGGAAACTGCTTTCTTT.

The genes are TRBV6-5 and TRBJ2-7; possibly TRBD1 for D (6 bases). CDR3 size: 16 residues. The V end was cut by 4 bases, the J end by 3 bases, with 19 bases between. CDR1 MNHEY and CDR2 SVGAGI come from the germline V gene. CDR3 protein: CASSSDQGMLLYEQYF. The CDR3 DNA reads as TGTGCCAGCAGTTCTGATCAGGGGATGCTCCTCTACGAGCAGTACTTC.

This clone was seen many times. The chain employs TRBV3-1 (or the pseudogene TRBV3-2) and TRBJ2-2; D gene uncertain. Trimming pared 3 bases from V and 0 bases from J, leaving 5 bases between. This CDR3 region has 14 residues. CDR1 and CDR2 from the germline V gene are LGHDT and YNNKEL (reference sequence). CDR3 bases: TGTGCCAGCAGCCAGTATTCGAACACCGGGGAGCTGTTTTTT. Its protein is CASSQYSNTGELFF.

This chain links TRBV27 with TRBJ1-1; no firm D call. The CDR3 is 15 amino acids. Per germline, CDR1 MNHEY and CDR2 SMNVEV (reference sequence). Trimming stripped 5 bases from V and 1 base from J, with 14 bases between. CDR3: CASSRGRLGNTEAFF. For the CDR3, the DNA is TGTGCCAGCAGTCGAGGAAGACTGGGGAACACTGAAGCTTTCTTT.

The genes are TRBV3-1 (or the pseudogene TRBV3-2) and TRBJ1-2; D not resolved. V was trimmed by 5 bases and J by 0 bases, leaving 16 bases between them. The CDR3 runs 16 residues. Germline V CDR1 and CDR2: LGHDT, YNNKEL (reference sequence). The CDR3 region has the DNA TGTGCCAGCAGCACAGCGCGGCGGGTAGCTAACTATGGCTACACCTTC. This codes for CASSTARRVANYGYTF.

The rearrangement uses TRBV7-9 and TRBJ1-1; no definite D call. This CDR3 has 13 residues. Germline V gives CDR1 SEHNR, CDR2 FQNEAQ (reference sequence). The germline V and J ends were trimmed by 5 bases and 4 bases, with 11 bases remaining between them. The CDR3 reads CASSPVEGTEAFF. CDR3 bases: TGTGCCAGCAGCCCAGTCGAGGGCACTGAAGCTTTCTTT.

V and J are TRBV30 and TRBJ1-5; TRBD1 is a possible D gene (6 bases). V was pared by 3 bases and J by 3 bases, with 18 bases between. This CDR3 is 16 amino acids long. In germline, CDR1 is GTSNPN, CDR2 SVGIG (reference sequence). The DNA for the CDR3 is TGTGCCTGGAGAGGGAGGGGGGGGCTGACCAATCAGCCCCAGCATTTT. It yields the protein CAWRGRGGLTNQPQHF. The variable domain in full, with the rest retrieved from reference TRBV30 and TRBJ1-5, is SQTIHQWPATLVQPVGSPLSLECTVEGTSNPNLYWYRQAAGRGLQLLFYSVGIGQISSEVPQNLSASRPQDRQFILSSKKLLLSDSGFYLCAWRGRGGLTNQPQHFGDGTRLSIL.

This chain links TRBV7-8 with TRBJ1-5; TRBD1 aligns across 11 bases. This CDR3 has 16 residues. CDR1 is SGHVS and CDR2 is FQNEAQ in the germline V gene. J gave up 5 bases and V 6 bases, and 9 bases lay outside the gene matches. CDR3 DNA sequence: TGTGCCAGCAGTTCCGGGACAGGGGGGTTAGATCAGCCCCAGCATTTT. Amino acid sequence: CASSSGTGGLDQPQHF.

This chain links TRBV29-1 with TRBJ2-6; D is ambiguous. Between the trimmed V and J ends, which lost 4 bases and 0 bases, there was a span of 4 bases. CDR1 and CDR2 from the germline V gene are SQVTM and ANQGSEA. The CDR3 is made up of 13 amino acids. CDR3 in amino acids: CSVANSGANVLTF. CDR3 bases: TGCAGCGTTGCCAACTCTGGGGCCAACGTCCTGACTTTC.

The V call is TRBV19, the J call TRBJ2-1; 7 positions match TRBD1. The V segment lost 7 bases and the J segment 0 bases; nucleotides outside the gene matches: 12. The CDR3 has 17 amino acids. The germline V gene has CDR1 LNHDA and CDR2 SQIVND (reference sequence). The CDR3 sequence is CASNNPHRGHSYNEQFF. The CDR3 DNA reads TGTGCCAGTAATAACCCACACAGGGGCCACTCCTACAATGAGCAGTTCTTC.

The chain carries TRBV4-3 and TRBJ2-7, with 8 nucleotides matching TRBD1. After removal of 1 base from V and 4 bases from J, the junction contained 9 bases not matched to a gene. CDR3 length equals 16 residues. CDR1 and CDR2 from the germline V gene are LGHNA and YSLEER. CDR3 in amino acids: CASSQGAGTGSYEQYF. As DNA, the CDR3 is TGCGCCAGCAGCCAAGGGGCCGGGACAGGTTCGTACGAGCAGTACTTC.

This clone was seen a few times. The rearrangement links TRBV9 to TRBJ1-6; D gene uncertain. The germline V and J ends were trimmed by 0 bases and 2 bases, with 15 bases remaining between them. In germline, CDR1 is SGDLS, CDR2 YYNGEE. The length of the CDR3 is 18 residues. The CDR3 bases are TGTGCCAGCAGCGTAGGGGGTGGAGGACGCCCCTATAATTCACCCCTCCACTTT. Translated: CASSVGGGGRPYNSPLHF.